The clone carrying this TCR beta chain was counted only a few times. As yet, its antigen is unknown. This same CDR3 is encoded by further DNA sequences in the sample. The PCR had 60 Vbeta and 13 Jbeta primers. Profiling relied on immunoSEQ multiplex PCR, and the TCRdb table lists in-frame clones only, not all of them. Among around 190,000 clones listed, around 79% were seen once. In germline, CDR1 is SGHRS, CDR2 YFSETQ. There are 15 residues in the CDR3. Losses at the gene ends were 5 bases for V and 1 base for J; bases not matched to a gene: 5. This sample was included in a study of cytomegalovirus exposure and HLA in healthy donors. Overall study results and limits: An apparent linkage of common viral pathogens to several of the most significant clusters emerged in a later analysis. Sequencing probably produced one cluster of sequence variants that were highly shared. Roughly even sequencing depth across donors was the assumption behind the presence/absence analyses.

The gene calls are TRBV5-1 and TRBJ2-2; TRBD1 matches 7 bases. The origin of this receptor is a woman in her 50s in good health and CMV-seronegative. The sequenced sample was PBMCs. CDR3 residues: CASSSRQGNTGELFF. The CDR3 DNA is TGCGCCAGCAGTAGCCGACAGGGGAACACCGGGGAGCTGTTTTTT.